The source of this T cell receptor (beta chain) is a study of blood T cell repertoires in COVID-19. Study-level background: Samples representing acute and convalescent COVID-19 were sourced from the United States, Italy and Spain.

Between the trimmed V and J ends, which lost 5 bases and 4 bases, there was a span of 24 bases. CDR3 length: 18 residues. Germline CDR1 MNHNY, CDR2 SVGAGI (reference sequence). This clone was seen only once. The study drew participants aged about 18 to 95 years from some 25 US areas. How the authors handled the data: Estimated nucleated cell counts came from reference gene primer amplification. Libraries were prepared by immunoSEQ multiplex PCR; TCRdb keeps only in-frame clonotypes and omits some of them. The V and J calls and the clone size are those of that table, but D and trimming were determined from the DNA. Among a few hundred thousand clones listed, 70% to 90% were seen once.

The sequence was obtained from a woman aged 45-60 years who had been exposed to COVID-19. Sequenced material: PBMCs or T cells enriched from blood (not recorded which). The V call is TRBV6-6, the J call TRBJ1-3; possible D gene TRBD1, 6 bases. This CDR3 is CASSPNPLGGGAGNTIYF. In DNA, the CDR3 is TGTGCCAGCAGTCCTAATCCCTTAGGCGGGGGGGCAGGAAACACCATATATTTT.